What follows describes a single T cell receptor beta chain. Its target is not known. This entry comes from a study of cytomegalovirus exposure and HLA in healthy donors. Study results and caveats: TCR sequences were mostly rare, though some public TCRs occurred in many donors. In vitro assays verified that a few CMV-associated chains recognized CMV antigens specifically. Analysis was carried out at a later point, and it linked a missense DCLRE1C variant to TCR beta V- and J-gene trimming. Upon later analysis, HLA-associated TCR beta chains proved more clonally expanded than other, equally common chains.

PCR used 60 Vbeta primers and 13 Jbeta primers. Libraries were prepared by immunoSEQ multiplex PCR; TCRdb keeps only in-frame clonotypes and omits some of them. The data hold 150,000 to 200,000 clones, with 75% to 90% observed a single time. The origin of this receptor is a human donor in good health. The sample consisted of PBMCs.

The CDR3 loop is CASLSGGEQYF. In DNA, the CDR3 is TGTGCCAGTCTCTCAGGGGGCGAGCAGTACTTC. This chain connects TRBV6-1 to TRBJ2-7; 7 bases are shared with TRBD1. Trimming cost V 9 bases and J 6 bases; bases outside gene matches: 5. The CDR3 has 11 amino acids. The germline gives CDR1 MNHNS, CDR2 SASEGT.